This entry is about one T cell receptor (beta chain). Its cognate antigen is unknown. PCR used 60 Vbeta primers and 13 Jbeta primers. Generated by immunoSEQ multiplex PCR, the TCRdb table keeps only in-frame clones and is missing some. Of 170,000 or so clones detected, 60% to 80% appear once; the ten largest clones hold around 14%. This sample is drawn from a study of cytomegalovirus exposure and HLA in healthy donors. Study-wide points: In a later analysis, compared with equally common non-associated chains, HLA-associated beta chains were more expanded. What TCR beta sequences reportedly achieved was accurate prediction of HLA-A and HLA-B alleles in most subjects.

Sequencing used PBMCs. This receptor was obtained from a woman aged 45-65 years in good health and CMV-seropositive.

The CDR3 protein is CASSPREAGELFF. As DNA, the CDR3 is TGTGCCAGCTCACCCAGGGAGGCCGGGGAGCTGTTTTTT. The chain uses TRBV18 and TRBJ2-2, with D possibly TRBD2 on 6 matching bases. The germline V gene has CDR1 KGHSH and CDR2 LQKENI. This CDR3 is built from 13 residues. V gave up 3 bases and J gave up 6 bases, with 8 bases separating them.